This is a list of T cell receptor beta chains from one sample in a study of blood T cell repertoires in COVID-19. Using immunoSEQ multiplex PCR, the repertoire was profiled, and TCRdb retains in-frame clones only, with some absent. The data contain 300,000 to 400,000 clones, roughly 84% of them singletons. Source material: peripheral blood. The receptors shown here come from a man in his forties or fifties with active or convalescent COVID-19. Both conserved end residues are part of each CDR3. Fields, in order: D gene, clone size, V gene, J gene, CDR3 protein, CDR3 DNA. The D gene is left open where the match is weak. Clone size is not always given. Where it is, it says once, few, many or a class for expanded clones.

d_gene: TRBD1; abundance: .; v_gene: TRBV28; j_gene: TRBJ1-2; CDR3aa: CASRLIGRGPPHYGYTF; CDR3nt: TGTGCCAGCAGGCTAATAGGCAGGGGGCCCCCCCATTATGGCTACACCTTC
d_gene: TRBD2; abundance: .; v_gene: TRBV27; j_gene: TRBJ2-7; CDR3aa: CASRLAGASRYEQYF; CDR3nt: TGTGCCAGCCGACTAGCGGGAGCTTCGCGATACGAGCAGTACTTC
d_gene: .; abundance: .; v_gene: TRBV6-2/TRBV6-3; j_gene: TRBJ1-5; CDR3aa: CASSYWGLEGGQPQHF; CDR3nt: TGTGCCAGCAGTTACTGGGGTCTAGAGGGCGGTCAGCCCCAGCATTTT
d_gene: .; abundance: once; v_gene: TRBV7-9; j_gene: TRBJ1-2; CDR3aa: CASSLDALDSANYGYTF; CDR3nt: TGTGCCAGCAGCTTAGATGCCCTGGACTCAGCTAACTATGGCTACACCTTC
d_gene: .; abundance: .; v_gene: TRBV5-1; j_gene: TRBJ2-5; CDR3aa: CASSVQGETQYF; CDR3nt: TGCGCCAGCAGCGTCCAGGGGGAGACCCAGTACTTC
d_gene: .; abundance: .; v_gene: TRBV6-5; j_gene: TRBJ2-3; CDR3aa: CASWVGGAADTQYF; CDR3nt: TGTGCCAGTTGGGTGGGGGGGGCAGCAGATACGCAGTATTTT
d_gene: .; abundance: .; v_gene: TRBV6-2/TRBV6-3; j_gene: TRBJ2-3; CDR3aa: CASSWGLSTDTQYF; CDR3nt: TGTGCCAGCAGTTGGGGGCTGAGCACAGATACGCAGTATTTT
d_gene: .; abundance: .; v_gene: TRBV19; j_gene: TRBJ1-1; CDR3aa: CASSPRSWTYGRAFF; CDR3nt: TGTGCCAGTAGTCCAAGGAGCTGGACTTACGGTAGGGCTTTCTTT
d_gene: .; abundance: .; v_gene: TRBV6-1; j_gene: TRBJ1-2; CDR3aa: CASSANRVGSNYGYTF; CDR3nt: TGTGCCAGCAGTGCCAACAGGGTGGGCAGCAACTATGGCTACACCTTC
d_gene: .; abundance: once; v_gene: TRBV6-6; j_gene: TRBJ2-2; CDR3aa: CASSYGGGGPGELFF; CDR3nt: TGTGCCAGCAGTTACGGCGGTGGAGGACCCGGGGAGCTGTTTTTT
d_gene: TRBD1; abundance: .; v_gene: TRBV18; j_gene: TRBJ1-6; CDR3aa: CASSPPNRGPLSPLHF; CDR3nt: TGTGCCAGCTCACCACCGAACAGGGGGCCGCTATCACCCCTCCACTTT
d_gene: .; abundance: .; v_gene: TRBV5-5; j_gene: TRBJ2-7; CDR3aa: CASSLGLPSYEQYF; CDR3nt: TGTGCCAGCAGCCTGGGACTTCCCTCCTACGAGCAGTACTTC
d_gene: .; abundance: .; v_gene: TRBV15; j_gene: TRBJ1-1; CDR3aa: CATSRDGPGRGEAFF; CDR3nt: TGTGCCACCAGCAGAGATGGGCCGGGGAGGGGTGAAGCTTTCTTT
d_gene: TRBD1; abundance: .; v_gene: TRBV9; j_gene: TRBJ2-7; CDR3aa: CASSPGTGYYEQYF; CDR3nt: TGTGCCAGCAGCCCCGGGACAGGGTACTACGAGCAGTACTTC
d_gene: .; abundance: once; v_gene: TRBV5-4; j_gene: TRBJ2-3; CDR3aa: CASSLGGPRTDTQYF; CDR3nt: TGTGCCAGCAGCTTAGGGGGACCCCGCACAGATACGCAGTATTTT
d_gene: .; abundance: .; v_gene: TRBV7-9; j_gene: TRBJ1-4; CDR3aa: CASSPSRGGGNEKLFF; CDR3nt: TGTGCCAGCAGCCCCAGCCGGGGGGGCGGTAATGAAAAACTGTTTTTT
d_gene: TRBD1; abundance: .; v_gene: TRBV18; j_gene: TRBJ1-4; CDR3aa: CASSPNPPGQGEKLFF; CDR3nt: TGTGCCAGCTCACCAAACCCACCGGGACAGGGGGAAAAACTGTTTTTT
d_gene: TRBD1; abundance: .; v_gene: TRBV29-1; j_gene: TRBJ2-1; CDR3aa: CSVSRDRGWAGGQNEQFF; CDR3nt: TGCAGCGTAAGCCGGGACAGGGGTTGGGCGGGAGGACAGAATGAGCAGTTCTTC
d_gene: TRBD1; abundance: .; v_gene: TRBV18; j_gene: TRBJ1-2; CDR3aa: CASSQAGTGGAGYGYTF; CDR3nt: TGTGCCAGCTCACAGGCCGGGACAGGGGGCGCTGGCTATGGCTACACCTTC
d_gene: TRBD1; abundance: .; v_gene: TRBV24-1; j_gene: TRBJ2-1; CDR3aa: CATSTRDRGFYNEQFF; CDR3nt: TGTGCCACCAGTACCCGGGACAGGGGATTCTACAATGAGCAGTTCTTC
d_gene: TRBD1; abundance: .; v_gene: TRBV28; j_gene: TRBJ2-5; CDR3aa: CASSDRVAETQYF; CDR3nt: TGTGCCAGCAGTGACAGGGTTGCTGAGACCCAGTACTTC
d_gene: TRBD1; abundance: .; v_gene: TRBV18; j_gene: TRBJ1-3; CDR3aa: CASSLTGDNSGNTIYF; CDR3nt: TGTGCCAGCTCACTGACAGGGGATAACTCTGGAAACACCATATATTTT
d_gene: .; abundance: .; v_gene: TRBV29-1; j_gene: TRBJ1-1; CDR3aa: CSVVGHPPRDTEAFF; CDR3nt: TGCAGCGTTGTTGGACACCCTCCGCGCGACACTGAAGCTTTCTTT
d_gene: .; abundance: few; v_gene: TRBV7-8; j_gene: TRBJ2-2; CDR3aa: CASSLAPGGLTGELFF; CDR3nt: TGTGCCAGCAGCTTAGCGCCCGGGGGGCTGACCGGGGAGCTGTTTTTT
d_gene: .; abundance: few; v_gene: TRBV28; j_gene: TRBJ1-2; CDR3aa: CASSLSSGAGYTF; CDR3nt: TGTGCCAGCAGTTTGTCATCAGGGGCTGGCTACACCTTC
d_gene: .; abundance: few; v_gene: TRBV28; j_gene: TRBJ1-2; CDR3aa: CASSLTGGRGGYTF; CDR3nt: TGTGCCAGCAGTTTAACCGGGGGTCGGGGGGGCTACACCTTC
d_gene: .; abundance: .; v_gene: TRBV7-8; j_gene: TRBJ1-5; CDR3aa: CASSLASVGAGNQPQHF; CDR3nt: TGTGCCAGCAGCTTAGCTTCCGTAGGGGCGGGCAATCAGCCCCAGCATTTT
d_gene: TRBD1; abundance: .; v_gene: TRBV18; j_gene: TRBJ2-7; CDR3aa: CASSPSSQGEYEQYF; CDR3nt: TGTGCCAGCTCACCGAGCTCTCAGGGGGAGTACGAGCAGTACTTC
d_gene: TRBD1; abundance: .; v_gene: TRBV7-9; j_gene: TRBJ2-7; CDR3aa: CASSRSSKQGVSYEQYF; CDR3nt: TGTGCCAGCAGCCGTTCCTCTAAACAGGGGGTTTCCTACGAGCAGTACTTC
d_gene: .; abundance: .; v_gene: TRBV6-5; j_gene: TRBJ2-5; CDR3aa: CASSFGTKETQYF; CDR3nt: TGTGCCAGCAGTTTCGGGACAAAAGAGACCCAGTACTTC
d_gene: .; abundance: .; v_gene: TRBV18; j_gene: TRBJ2-5; CDR3aa: CASSLSIQSGETQYF; CDR3nt: TGTGCCAGCTCCTTGAGTATCCAGTCGGGGGAGACCCAGTACTTC
d_gene: TRBD2; abundance: .; v_gene: TRBV2; j_gene: TRBJ2-3; CDR3aa: CASRKLAERTDTQYF; CDR3nt: TGTGCCAGCAGGAAACTAGCGGAACGCACAGATACGCAGTATTTT
d_gene: TRBD2; abundance: .; v_gene: TRBV7-9; j_gene: TRBJ2-5; CDR3aa: CASSLTSGQETQYF; CDR3nt: TGTGCCAGCAGCCTTACTAGCGGCCAAGAGACCCAGTACTTC
d_gene: TRBD2; abundance: .; v_gene: TRBV28; j_gene: TRBJ2-1; CDR3aa: CASKTPGLALNEQFF; CDR3nt: TGTGCCAGCAAGACGCCGGGACTAGCACTCAATGAGCAGTTCTTC
d_gene: TRBD1; abundance: .; v_gene: TRBV7-2; j_gene: TRBJ1-2; CDR3aa: CASSGGQGLGYTF; CDR3nt: TGTGCCAGCAGCGGCGGACAGGGGCTTGGCTACACCTTC
d_gene: .; abundance: .; v_gene: TRBV11-2; j_gene: TRBJ1-6; CDR3aa: CASSSTYNSPLHF; CDR3nt: TGTGCCAGCAGCTCCACATATAATTCACCCCTCCACTTT
d_gene: TRBD2; abundance: .; v_gene: TRBV19; j_gene: TRBJ2-3; CDR3aa: CASTAAGVLTDTQYF; CDR3nt: TGTGCCAGTACCGCAGCGGGGGTCCTCACAGATACGCAGTATTTT
d_gene: TRBD1; abundance: .; v_gene: TRBV4-1; j_gene: TRBJ2-1; CDR3aa: CASSQETGPYNEQFF; CDR3nt: TGCGCCAGCAGCCAAGAGACAGGGCCCTACAATGAGCAGTTCTTC
d_gene: .; abundance: once; v_gene: TRBV5-4; j_gene: TRBJ2-3; CDR3aa: CASSWGHARATDTQYF; CDR3nt: TGTGCCAGCAGCTGGGGACACGCTAGGGCCACAGATACGCAGTATTTT
d_gene: TRBD2; abundance: once; v_gene: TRBV15; j_gene: TRBJ2-1; CDR3aa: CATSLVLAGLNNEQFF; CDR3nt: TGTGCCACCAGCTTAGTCCTAGCGGGGCTTAACAATGAGCAGTTCTTC
d_gene: .; abundance: few; v_gene: TRBV7-9; j_gene: TRBJ2-5; CDR3aa: CASSPGPTLLGGAVETQYF; CDR3nt: TGTGCCAGCAGCCCGGGGCCGACCCTCTTGGGGGGGGCGGTCGAGACCCAGTACTTC
d_gene: .; abundance: .; v_gene: TRBV6-5; j_gene: TRBJ2-2; CDR3aa: CASSYAPTSRAGELFF; CDR3nt: TGTGCCAGCAGTTACGCTCCGACTAGTAGGGCCGGGGAGCTGTTTTTT
d_gene: .; abundance: .; v_gene: TRBV5-5; j_gene: TRBJ2-7; CDR3aa: CASSFGGQSYEQYF; CDR3nt: TGTGCCAGCAGCTTCGGGGGGCAAAGCTACGAGCAGTACTTC
d_gene: .; abundance: .; v_gene: TRBV28; j_gene: TRBJ1-5; CDR3aa: CASSEQGRQPQHF; CDR3nt: TGTGCCAGCAGTGAGCAGGGCCGTCAGCCCCAGCATTTT
d_gene: .; abundance: .; v_gene: TRBV5-4; j_gene: TRBJ1-4; CDR3aa: CASSLGTSGEKLFF; CDR3nt: TGTGCCAGCAGCTTGGGGACTAGCGGTGAAAAACTGTTTTTT
d_gene: .; abundance: .; v_gene: TRBV6-5; j_gene: TRBJ2-7; CDR3aa: CASSLQGYEQYF; CDR3nt: TGTGCCAGCAGCCTACAGGGTTACGAGCAGTACTTC
d_gene: .; abundance: few; v_gene: TRBV29-1; j_gene: TRBJ2-3; CDR3aa: CSVEGGRGASTDTQYF; CDR3nt: TGCAGCGTTGAAGGGGGTCGGGGGGCGAGCACAGATACGCAGTATTTT
d_gene: .; abundance: .; v_gene: TRBV7-7; j_gene: TRBJ2-2; CDR3aa: CASSPHPAGNTGELFF; CDR3nt: TGTGCTAGCAGCCCCCACCCAGCGGGGAACACCGGGGAGCTGTTTTTT
d_gene: TRBD2; abundance: .; v_gene: TRBV6-5; j_gene: TRBJ2-3; CDR3aa: CASSFGLAGTDTQYF; CDR3nt: TGTGCCAGCAGCTTCGGACTAGCGGGCACAGATACGCAGTATTTT
d_gene: TRBD1; abundance: .; v_gene: TRBV4-3; j_gene: TRBJ1-6; CDR3aa: CASSLTGTGANSPLHF; CDR3nt: TGCGCCAGCAGCCTTACCGGGACAGGGGCAAATTCACCCCTCCACTTT
d_gene: TRBD1; abundance: .; v_gene: TRBV6-5; j_gene: TRBJ1-1; CDR3aa: CATQGDKYTEAFF; CDR3nt: TGTGCCACCCAGGGGGACAAGTACACTGAAGCTTTCTTT
d_gene: .; abundance: .; v_gene: TRBV4-2; j_gene: TRBJ1-6; CDR3aa: CASSQVAAGDNSPLHF; CDR3nt: TGTGCCAGCAGCCAAGTCGCAGCAGGGGATAATTCACCCCTCCACTTT